These 19 T cell receptor beta chains came from one sample sequenced in a study of OX40 agonist ivuxolimab in advanced cancers. TCRdb keeps only in-frame clones here, not all; method: immunoSEQ multiplex PCR. The profile shows about 76,000 clones, over 75% of them singletons. The sample here was CD4+ or CD8+ T cells sorted from blood, taken in a trial of the OX40 agonist ivuxolimab. The receptors here all came from an adult with an advanced solid tumor such as melanoma, head and neck, liver or kidney cancer.

The rearrangement uses TRBV28 and TRBJ1-5; 10 bases fit TRBD1. Germline CDR1 is MDHEN and CDR2 is SYDVKM. The CDR3 loop spans 18 amino acids. The junction had 9 bases not matched to a gene; V was cut back by 3 bases and J by 1 base. The CDR3 nucleotides read TGTGCCAGCAGTTTCCTGGACAGGGGGAAAAGGAGCAATCAGCCCCAGCATTTT. Translation: CASSFLDRGKRSNQPQHF. The whole variable domain, filled in from reference TRBV28 and TRBJ1-5, reads DVKVTQSSRYLVKRTGEKVFLECVQDMDHENMFWYRQDPGLGLRLIYFSYDVKMKEKGDIPEGYSVSREKKERFSLILESASTNQTSMYLCASSFLDRGKRSNQPQHFGDGTRLSIL.

The chain employs TRBV7-9 and TRBJ2-5, with D possibly matching TRBD2 (6 bases). The CDR3 extends over 12 amino acids. Between the trimmed V and J ends, which lost 4 bases and 11 bases, there was a span of 14 bases. Germline CDR1 SEHNR, CDR2 FQNEAQ (reference sequence). The CDR3 DNA is TGTGCCAGCAGCTCAGAATGGGGGGAGCAGTACTTC. It yields the protein CASSSEWGEQYF.

The CDR3 spells CASSHRGRNYEQYF. CDR3 nucleotides: TGCGCCAGCAGCCATCGGGGAAGGAACTACGAGCAGTACTTC. The chain employs TRBV4-3 and TRBJ2-7, with D possibly being TRBD2 (5 bases). The germline gives CDR1 LGHNA, CDR2 YSLEER. This CDR3 is 14 amino acids long. Trimming cost V 3 bases and J 3 bases, with 12 bases left between them.

The gene calls are TRBV5-1 and TRBJ2-5; possible D gene TRBD2, 5 bases. V lost 0 bases and J lost 5, with 14 bases in between. CDR3 length: 15 residues. Per the germline V gene, CDR1 is SGHRS and CDR2 is YFSETQ. The CDR3 bases are TGCGCCAGCAGCTTGGTACCGGGAAGAGGGGAGACCCAGTACTTC. Protein: CASSLVPGRGETQYF.

In this sample, this clone is medium-sized (0.01 to 0.1%). The rearrangement uses TRBV28 and TRBJ1-6; D is uncertain. The V end lost 7 bases, the J end lost 0 bases, and 7 bases lay between the germline ends. The CDR3 totals 14 residues. Germline loops: CDR1 MDHEN, CDR2 SYDVKM. The CDR3 protein is CASTGSSYNSPLHF. For the CDR3, the DNA is TGTGCCAGCACGGGGAGCTCCTATAATTCACCCCTCCACTTT.

The rearrangement joins TRBV7-6 to TRBJ1-1; 9 positions agree with TRBD1. CDR1 and CDR2 from the germline V gene are SGHVS and FNYEAQ. Germline trimming cut 2 bases from V and 1 base from J; bases unmatched to any gene: 5. The CDR3 sequence is 16 residues long. In DNA form, the CDR3 reads TGTGCCAGCAGCTTACTTCCGGGACAGGGGAACACTGAAGCTTTCTTT. It is translated as CASSLLPGQGNTEAFF.

The genes are TRBV7-2 and TRBJ1-5, with unresolved D. The V and J ends lost 5 bases and 6 bases respectively, with 11 bases between them. The CDR3 runs to 13 residues. Germline-derived CDR1 and CDR2 are SGHTA and FQGNSA. The CDR3 sequence: CASSLQGSQPQHF. CDR3 DNA sequence: TGTGCCAGCAGCCTCCAAGGGAGTCAGCCCCAGCATTTT.

The chain has TRBV27 and TRBJ2-1; D call uncertain. The V and J ends lost 0 bases and 7 bases respectively, with 19 bases between them. The CDR3 runs to 17 residues. Germline lookup yields CDR1 MNHEY and CDR2 SMNVEV (reference sequence). The CDR3 loop is CASSLSSSRARQNEQFF. For the CDR3, the DNA is TGTGCCAGCAGTTTATCATCCTCTAGGGCCCGTCAGAATGAGCAGTTCTTC.

To note about this clone: At one end, the junction sequence differs from germline, possibly due to a read error. The J gene is TRBJ2-1, the V gene TRBV7-8; a weak D match, TRBD2 (5 bases). This CDR3 is 12 amino acids long. Germline V gives CDR1 SGHVS, CDR2 FQNEAQ. CDR3 protein: CASSLAAGERFF. CDR3 nucleotides: TGTGCCAGCAGCTTAGCGGCGGGCGAGCGGTTCTTC.

The J gene is TRBJ2-7, the V gene TRBV18; D call uncertain. The germline V and J ends were trimmed by 2 bases and 4 bases, with 6 bases remaining between them. Per germline, CDR1 KGHSH and CDR2 LQKENI. The CDR3 contains 12 residues. The CDR3 DNA is TGTGCCAGCTCACCATCGGAGTACGAGCAGTACTTC. This gives the protein CASSPSEYEQYF.

The V gene is TRBV4-1, the J gene TRBJ1-1; no firm D call. V was trimmed by 3 bases and J by 4 bases, leaving 15 bases between them. Germline-derived CDR1 and CDR2 are MGHRA and YSYEKL. There are 15 residues in the CDR3. This CDR3 reads CASSHVARVSTEAFF. The CDR3 bases are TGCGCCAGCAGCCACGTCGCAAGGGTTAGCACTGAAGCTTTCTTT.

As regards this clone: This CDR3 is also generated by other DNA sequences in the sample. The chain combines TRBV7-9 with TRBJ1-1; D is unresolved. V was cut by 0 bases and J by 1 base, with 6 bases left in between. The CDR3 totals 14 residues. Germline-derived CDR1 and CDR2 are SEHNR and FQNEAQ (reference sequence). In DNA form, the CDR3 reads TGTGCCAGCAGCTTAGCTATTCGGAACACTGAAGCTTTCTTT. This gives the protein CASSLAIRNTEAFF.

CDR3 amino acids: CASSLARGGPNYEQYF. The CDR3 region has the DNA TGTGCCAGCAGCTTAGCGCGTGGGGGCCCAAACTACGAGCAGTACTTC. This chain connects TRBV7-9 to TRBJ2-7; D possibly corresponds to TRBD1 (6 bases). V was clipped by 0 bases and J by 3 bases, with 15 bases between them. In germline, CDR1 is SEHNR, CDR2 FQNEAQ (reference sequence). The CDR3 totals 16 residues. The variable domain in full, completed from reference TRBV7-9 and TRBJ2-7, reads DTGVSQNPRHKITKRGQNVTFRCDPISEHNRLYWYRQTLGQGPEFLTYFQNEAQLEKSRLLSDRFSAERPKGSFSTLEIQRTEQGDSAMYLCASSLARGGPNYEQYFGPGTRLTVT.

V usage is TRBV4-1 and J usage is TRBJ1-3; maybe TRBD1 (6 bases). CDR1 is MGHRA and CDR2 is YSYEKL in the germline V gene. V lost 4 bases, J lost 4 bases, and 11 bases lay in between. This CDR3 is 14 amino acids long. The CDR3 DNA follows: TGCGCCAGCAGCCGTGGGACACCAGGAAACACCATATATTTT. This codes for CASSRGTPGNTIYF.

The chain couples TRBV9 to TRBJ2-7; maybe TRBD1 (6 bases). Germline CDR1 reads SGDLS; CDR2 reads YYNGEE. The V gene lost 0 bases and the J gene lost 4 bases, with 14 bases spanning the gap. The CDR3 totals 15 residues. In DNA form, the CDR3 reads TGTGCCAGCAGCGTAGCGGCAGGGGTGCCGTACGAGCAGTACTTC. Translated: CASSVAAGVPYEQYF.

J is TRBJ2-7 and V is TRBV6-5; 12 bases are shared with TRBD1. Germline CDR1 and CDR2: MNHEY and SVGAGI. The CDR3 has 14 residues. V shed 8 bases, J shed 3 bases, and the junction held 5 bases outside the gene matches. The DNA for the CDR3 is TGTGCCAGCGGAGGGACAGGGGGCAACTACGAGCAGTACTTC. This translates into CASGGTGGNYEQYF.

V usage is TRBV5-1 and J usage is TRBJ2-7; 7 bases match TRBD2. Losses at the gene ends were 0 bases for V and 6 bases for J; bases not matched to a gene: 9. The CDR3 extends over 15 amino acids. The germline CDR1 and CDR2 sequences are SGHRS and YFSETQ. The CDR3 here is CASSLVAGGGSEQYF. Here the CDR3 DNA reads TGCGCCAGCAGCTTGGTCGCTGGGGGGGGATCCGAGCAGTACTTC.

The chain carries TRBV5-1 and TRBJ2-5; 9 nucleotides align to TRBD1. The J call is in doubt because the DNA end fits TRBJ2-7 better. The CDR3 covers 15 residues. Germline loops: CDR1 SGHRS, CDR2 YFSETQ. The CDR3 spells CASSHGQGRTYEQYF. DNA for the CDR3: TGCGCCAGCAGTCATGGACAGGGGAGGACCTACGAGCAGTACTTC.

The chain employs TRBV9 and TRBJ2-5; 7 nucleotides line up with TRBD1. The junction had 5 bases not matched to a gene; V was cut back by 3 bases and J by 3 bases. The CDR3 has 14 amino acids. In germline, CDR1 is SGDLS, CDR2 YYNGEE. As DNA, the CDR3 is TGTGCCAGCAGCGCTGGGACAGAAGAAGAGACCCAGTACTTC. It encodes CASSAGTEEETQYF.